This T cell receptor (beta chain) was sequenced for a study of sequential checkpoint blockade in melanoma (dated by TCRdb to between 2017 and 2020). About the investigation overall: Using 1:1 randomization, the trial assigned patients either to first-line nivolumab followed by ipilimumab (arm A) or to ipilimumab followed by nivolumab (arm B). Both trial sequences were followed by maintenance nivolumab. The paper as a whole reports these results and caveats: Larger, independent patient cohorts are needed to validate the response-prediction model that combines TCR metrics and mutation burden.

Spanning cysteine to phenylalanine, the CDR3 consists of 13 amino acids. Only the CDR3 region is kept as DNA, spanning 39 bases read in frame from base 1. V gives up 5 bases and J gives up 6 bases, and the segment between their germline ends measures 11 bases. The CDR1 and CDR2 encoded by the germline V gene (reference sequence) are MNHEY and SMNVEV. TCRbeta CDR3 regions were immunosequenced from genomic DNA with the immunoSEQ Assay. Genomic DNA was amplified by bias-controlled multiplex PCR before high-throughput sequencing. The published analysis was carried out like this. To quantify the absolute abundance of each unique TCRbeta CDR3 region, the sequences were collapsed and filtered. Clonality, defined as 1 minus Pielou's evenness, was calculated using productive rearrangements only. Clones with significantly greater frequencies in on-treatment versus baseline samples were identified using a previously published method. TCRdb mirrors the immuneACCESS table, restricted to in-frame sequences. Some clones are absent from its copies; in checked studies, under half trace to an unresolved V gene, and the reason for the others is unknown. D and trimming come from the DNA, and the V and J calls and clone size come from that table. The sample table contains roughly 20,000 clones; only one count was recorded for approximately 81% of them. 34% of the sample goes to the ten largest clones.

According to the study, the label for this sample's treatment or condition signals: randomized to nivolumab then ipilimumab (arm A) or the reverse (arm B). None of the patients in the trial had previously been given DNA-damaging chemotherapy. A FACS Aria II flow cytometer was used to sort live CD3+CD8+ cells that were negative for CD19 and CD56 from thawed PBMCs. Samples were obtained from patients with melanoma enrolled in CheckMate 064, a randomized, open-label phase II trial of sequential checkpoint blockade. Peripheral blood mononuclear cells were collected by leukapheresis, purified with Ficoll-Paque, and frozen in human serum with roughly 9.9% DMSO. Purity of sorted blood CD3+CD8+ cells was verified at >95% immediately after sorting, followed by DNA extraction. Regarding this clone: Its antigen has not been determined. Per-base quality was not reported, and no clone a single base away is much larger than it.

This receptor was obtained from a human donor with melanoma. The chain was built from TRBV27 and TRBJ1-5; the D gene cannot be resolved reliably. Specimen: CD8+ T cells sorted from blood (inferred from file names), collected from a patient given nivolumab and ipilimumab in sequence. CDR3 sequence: CASSQMGSQPQHF. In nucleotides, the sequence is TGTGCCAGCAGTCAAATGGGGAGTCAGCCCCAGCATTTT.